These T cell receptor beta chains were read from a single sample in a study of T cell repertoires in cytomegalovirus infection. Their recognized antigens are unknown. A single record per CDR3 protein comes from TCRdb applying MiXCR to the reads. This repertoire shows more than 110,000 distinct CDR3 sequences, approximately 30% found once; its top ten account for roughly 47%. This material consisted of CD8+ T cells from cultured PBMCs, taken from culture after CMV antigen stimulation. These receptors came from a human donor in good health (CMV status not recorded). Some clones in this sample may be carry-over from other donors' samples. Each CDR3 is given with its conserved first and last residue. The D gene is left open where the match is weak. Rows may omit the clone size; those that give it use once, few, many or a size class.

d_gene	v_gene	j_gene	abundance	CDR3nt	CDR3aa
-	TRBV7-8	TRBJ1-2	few	TGTGCCAGCAGCTTAGCCTACAGACCCGATGGCTACACCTTC	CASSLAYRPDGYTF
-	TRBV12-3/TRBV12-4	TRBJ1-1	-	TGTGCCAGCACCATGGGACGTGTAGCTTTCTTT	CASTMGRVAFF
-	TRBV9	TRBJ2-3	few	TGTGCCAGCAGCGTAGGTCCTACCACAGATACGCAGTATTTT	CASSVGPTTDTQYF
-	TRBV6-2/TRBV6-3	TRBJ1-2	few	TGTGCCAGCAGTTACCCCGGCGTGGGCTATGGCTACACCTTC	CASSYPGVGYGYTF
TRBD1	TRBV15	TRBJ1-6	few	TGTGCCACCAGTAGACAGGGCTTTTCCTATAATTCACCCCTCCACTTT	CATSRQGFSYNSPLHF
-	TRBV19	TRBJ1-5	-	TGTGCCACGACAACCGGCTCTTCCTCGCATTTT	CATTTGSSSHF
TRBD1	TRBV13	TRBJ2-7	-	TGTGCCAGCAGCTTAGGGGACAGGGGGAAGTACGAGCAGTACTTC	CASSLGDRGKYEQYF
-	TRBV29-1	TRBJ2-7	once	TGCAGCGTTGAAGTGGCAGGGTCGTCCTACGAGCAGTACTTC	CSVEVAGSSYEQYF
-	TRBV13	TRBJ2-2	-	TGTGCCAGCAGCTTAGGCCCGGACACGAACACCGGGGAGCTGTTTTTT	CASSLGPDTNTGELFF
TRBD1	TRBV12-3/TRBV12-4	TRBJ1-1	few	TGTGCCAGCAGCCCCCGGACAGGGATCGACACTGAAGCTTTCTTT	CASSPRTGIDTEAFF
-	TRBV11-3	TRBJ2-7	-	TGTGCCAGCAGCTCATCTGACAGCTACGAGCAGTACTTC	CASSSSDSYEQYF
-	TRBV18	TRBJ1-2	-	TGTGCCAGCTCACCACCGGGAGGGAACTATGGCTACACCTTC	CASSPPGGNYGYTF
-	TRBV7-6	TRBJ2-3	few	TGTGCCATCCTCGCAGATACGCAGTATTTT	CAILADTQYF
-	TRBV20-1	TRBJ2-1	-	TGCAGTGCTACCGGGGCGCGCGGTGAGCAGTTCTTC	CSATGARGEQFF
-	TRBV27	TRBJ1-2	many	TGTGCCAGCAGTTTCCAGGACGGCTATGGCTACACCTTC	CASSFQDGYGYTF
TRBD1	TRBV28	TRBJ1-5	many	TGTGCCAGCAGCGTTGCAGGGGGTTGGTCCCAGCATTTT	CASSVAGGWSQHF
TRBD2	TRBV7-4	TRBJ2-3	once	TGTGCCAGCTGCCTCCCACCTAGCCCCCGGGGGGGAAGCACAGATACGCAGTATTTT	CASCLPPSPRGGSTDTQYF
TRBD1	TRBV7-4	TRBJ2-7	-	TGTGCCAGCAGCTCAACCGGGACAGGGGGCAACGAGCAGTACTTC	CASSSTGTGGNEQYF
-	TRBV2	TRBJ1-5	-	TGTGCCAGCAGAAGAGGAGTAAATAGCAATCAGCCCCAGCATTTT	CASRRGVNSNQPQHF
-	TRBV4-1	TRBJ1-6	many	TGCGCCAGCAGCCAAGTGAGGGGAAATTCACCCCTCCACTTT	CASSQVRGNSPLHF
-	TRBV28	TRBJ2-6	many	TGTGCCAGCAGTCCCTACGAGAACTCTGGGGCCAACGTCCTGACTTTC	CASSPYENSGANVLTF
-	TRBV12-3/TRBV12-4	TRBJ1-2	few	TGTGCCAGCAGTCCAGGGTCCGGCTACACCTTC	CASSPGSGYTF
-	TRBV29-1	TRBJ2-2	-	TGCAGCGTTGTTTGGGGATCCACCGGGGAGCTGTTTTTT	CSVVWGSTGELFF
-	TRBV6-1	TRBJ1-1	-	TGTGCCAGCAGTGAAGCGGGTGAGGGCCAGAACACTGAAGCTTTCTTT	CASSEAGEGQNTEAFF
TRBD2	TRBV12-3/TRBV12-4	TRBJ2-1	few	TGTGCCAGCATTCTTAGACTAGCGGGGGGTGATGAGCAGTTCTTC	CASILRLAGGDEQFF
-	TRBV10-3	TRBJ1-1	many	TGTGCCATCAGTGAGTTGAGGGGGGCCGACACTGAAGCTTTCTTT	CAISELRGADTEAFF
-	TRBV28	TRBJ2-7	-	TGTGCCAGCCTTCAACTACAGGGCCACGAGCAGTACTTC	CASLQLQGHEQYF